The 15 T cell receptor beta chains in this list originate from one sample, sequenced in a study of blood T cell repertoires in COVID-19. Sequencing used immunoSEQ multiplex PCR; TCRdb keeps in-frame clones, though not all of them. The sample shows about 250,000 clones, 92% of them seen only once. The specimen sequenced was peripheral blood. The receptor set was obtained from a man aged 25-45 years with COVID-19, enrolled during active disease.

The chain employs TRBV4-1 and TRBJ1-2, with 7 positions matching TRBD1. V lost 4 bases and J lost 0; bases outside the gene matches: 5. The CDR3 is 15 amino acids. Germline CDR1 is MGHRA and CDR2 is YSYEKL. The CDR3 sequence: CASSPGTASNYGYTF. In nucleotides, the CDR3 is TGCGCCAGCAGCCCAGGGACAGCCTCTAACTATGGCTACACCTTC.

The J gene is TRBJ2-1, the V gene TRBV3-1 (or the pseudogene TRBV3-2); 9 bases fit TRBD1. The CDR3 is 14 amino acids. The V gene end was trimmed by 2 bases and the J gene end by 9 bases; junction bases not matched to a gene: 5. The germline gives CDR1 LGHDT, CDR2 YNNKEL (reference sequence). The CDR3 DNA reads TGTGCCAGCAGCCAATCTACAGGGGGCGGTGAGCAGTTCTTC. Residues: CASSQSTGGGEQFF.

The chain joins TRBV10-3 to TRBJ2-3; D is possibly TRBD2 (5 bases). The V and J ends lost 4 bases and 4 bases respectively, with 18 bases between them. This CDR3 contains 16 residues. In germline, CDR1 is ENHRY, CDR2 SYGVKD. Written as DNA, the CDR3 is TGTGCCATCAGTGGATATCGAGAGGGAGAGTCAGATACGCAGTATTTT. Translating gives CAISGYREGESDTQYF.

The chain has TRBV11-2 and TRBJ2-2; D is uncertain. The CDR3 loop spans 11 amino acids. The V gene's germline CDR1 is SGHAT and CDR2 FQNNGV. Trimming removed 5 bases at V and 6 bases at J, with 4 bases between. Here the CDR3 reads CASSLPGELFF. The CDR3 DNA follows: TGTGCCAGCAGCCTACCCGGGGAGCTGTTTTTT.

The chain couples TRBV13 to TRBJ2-7; TRBD1 agrees at 8 bases. Germline V lookup: CDR1 PRHDT, CDR2 FYEKMQ (reference sequence). V was clipped by 5 bases and J by 2 bases; unmatched bases: 5. The CDR3 consists of 14 residues. The CDR3 DNA sequence: TGTGCCAGCAGCCCCAGACAGGGGACCTACGAGCAGTACTTC. As protein: CASSPRQGTYEQYF.

The V and J genes are TRBV6-5 and TRBJ1-2, with TRBD1 matching over 8 bases. The CDR3 length is 11 residues. V lost 8 bases, J lost 10 bases, and 6 bases stayed unmatched. Per germline, CDR1 MNHEY and CDR2 SVGAGI. The CDR3 DNA sequence: TGTGCCAGCGGGGAGACAGGGGCCTACACCTTC. This gives the protein CASGETGAYTF.

This chain uses TRBV3-1 (or the pseudogene TRBV3-2) with TRBJ1-2, with TRBD1 matching 9 bases. Germline loops: CDR1 LGHDT, CDR2 YNNKEL (reference sequence). This CDR3 is 15 amino acids long. V shed 0 bases, J shed 6 bases, and the junction held 5 bases outside the gene matches. The CDR3 is CASSQEGRTGDGYTF. DNA for the CDR3: TGTGCCAGCAGCCAAGAAGGAAGGACAGGGGATGGCTACACCTTC.

The V gene is TRBV7-3, the J gene TRBJ2-1; 11 bases line up with TRBD2. CDR3 length: 15 residues. Germline V gene sequence: CDR1 SGHTA, CDR2 FQGTGA. With V trimmed by 4 bases and J by 2 bases, 1 base remained unmatched. CDR3 DNA sequence: TGTGCCAGCAGCTCGACTAGCGGGGCCTACAATGAGCAGTTCTTC. It codes for CASSSTSGAYNEQFF. Using reference TRBV7-3 and TRBJ2-1 for the parts outside the CDR3, the full variable domain is GAGVSQTPSNKVTEKGKYVELRCDPISGHTALYWYRQSLGQGPEFLIYFQGTGAADDSGLPNDRFFAVRPEGSVSTLKIQRTERGDSAVYLCASSSTSGAYNEQFFGPGTRLTVL.

The chain links TRBV10-3 to TRBJ2-5; 13 nucleotides line up with TRBD2. The CDR3 runs 15 residues. J lost 5 bases, V lost 10 bases, and 10 bases had no gene match. The germline V gene encodes CDR1 ENHRY and CDR2 SYGVKD. For the CDR3, the DNA is TGTGCCACGACGGAACTAGCGGGGGGGGTTGAGACCCAGTACTTC. Its protein is CATTELAGGVETQYF.

This clone showed up just a few times. The chain couples TRBV6-5 to TRBJ1-1; D remains ambiguous. CDR3 length: 11 residues. Trimming took off 9 bases at V and 3 bases at J, with 8 bases between the two ends. Germline V CDR1 and CDR2: MNHEY, SVGAGI. This CDR3 is CASERDTEAFF. The CDR3 nucleotides are TGTGCCAGTGAGAGGGACACTGAAGCTTTCTTT.

V and J are TRBV5-1 and TRBJ1-6; no firm D call. CDR3 length: 15 amino acids. The germline gives CDR1 SGHRS, CDR2 YFSETQ. Trimming pared 3 bases from V and 10 bases from J, leaving 17 bases between. CDR3: CASSSTGVTGSPLHF. As DNA, the CDR3 is TGCGCCAGCAGCTCAACCGGGGTGACGGGGTCACCCCTCCACTTT. Full variable domain (missing parts from reference TRBV5-1 and TRBJ1-6): KAGVTQTPRYLIKTRGQQVTLSCSPISGHRSVSWYQQTPGQGLQFLFEYFSETQRNKGNFPGRFSGRQFSNSRSEMNVSTLELGDSALYLCASSSTGVTGSPLHFGNGTRLTVT.

This chain joins TRBV29-1 and TRBJ2-7; the D gene is possibly TRBD2 (6 bases). Germline V CDR1 and CDR2: SQVTM, ANQGSEA. This CDR3 has 12 residues. The CDR3 protein is CSALGGAYEQYF. CDR3 bases: TGCAGTGCCCTAGGAGGGGCCTACGAGCAGTACTTC.

V and J are TRBV4-1 and TRBJ1-1; 7 bases map to TRBD1. This CDR3 spans 19 amino acids. CDR1 and CDR2 (germline): MGHRA, YSYEKL. J gave up 5 bases and V 4 bases, and 22 bases lay outside the gene matches. In DNA form, the CDR3 reads TGCGCCAGCAGCCCACCGTGGGTAGGGGGCGTCCGGTTGGGGACTGAAGCTTTCTTT. It translates to CASSPPWVGGVRLGTEAFF.

The V and J genes are TRBV6-5 and TRBJ1-5, with D possibly TRBD1 on 5 matching bases. Germline assignment: CDR1 MNHEY and CDR2 SVGAGI. V was trimmed by 0 bases and J by 4 bases, leaving 10 bases between them. The CDR3 is made up of 15 amino acids. The chain's CDR3 is CASSYSQGTNQPQHF. The CDR3 region has the DNA TGTGCCAGCAGTTACTCCCAGGGTACGAATCAGCCCCAGCATTTT.

This clone has just one count. CDR3 sequence reads: CASSYGLNTEAFF. CDR3 DNA sequence: TGTGCCAGCAGTTATGGACTAAACACTGAAGCTTTCTTT. This sequence joins TRBV2 and TRBJ1-1; D ambiguous. This CDR3 region has 13 residues. The germline gives CDR1 SNHLY, CDR2 FYNNEI. V dropped 5 bases and J dropped 2 bases, with 9 bases sitting between them.